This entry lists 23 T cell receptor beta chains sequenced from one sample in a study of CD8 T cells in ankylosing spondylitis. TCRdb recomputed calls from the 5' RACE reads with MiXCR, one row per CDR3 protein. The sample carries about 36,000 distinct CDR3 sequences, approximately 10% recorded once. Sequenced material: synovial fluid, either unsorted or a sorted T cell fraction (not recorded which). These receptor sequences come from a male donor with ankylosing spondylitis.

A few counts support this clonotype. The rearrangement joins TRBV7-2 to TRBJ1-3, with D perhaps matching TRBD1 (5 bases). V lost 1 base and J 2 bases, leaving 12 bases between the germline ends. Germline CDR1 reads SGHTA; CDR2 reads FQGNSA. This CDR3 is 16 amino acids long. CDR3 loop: CASSLDGGNAGNTIYF. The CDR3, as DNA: TGTGCCAGCAGCTTAGATGGGGGTAACGCTGGAAACACCATATATTTT.

The CDR3 loop is CASSPRDGSTDTQYF. CDR3 in DNA: TGTGCCAGCAGCCCCCGGGACGGTAGCACAGATACGCAGTATTTT. The chain has TRBV4-2 and TRBJ2-3, with D perhaps assigned TRBD1 or TRBD2 (5 bases each). The V end was cut by 4 bases, the J end by 0 bases, with 11 bases between. The CDR3 has 15 residues. Germline V gives CDR1 LGHNA, CDR2 YNFKEQ.

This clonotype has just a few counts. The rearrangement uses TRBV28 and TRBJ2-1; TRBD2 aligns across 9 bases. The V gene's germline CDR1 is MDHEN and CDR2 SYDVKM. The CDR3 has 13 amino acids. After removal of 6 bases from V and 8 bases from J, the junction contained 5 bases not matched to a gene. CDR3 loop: CASSEAGGDEQFF. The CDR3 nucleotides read TGTGCCAGCAGCGAAGCGGGAGGCGATGAGCAGTTCTTC. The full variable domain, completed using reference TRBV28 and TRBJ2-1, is DVKVTQSSRYLVKRTGEKVFLECVQDMDHENMFWYRQDPGLGLRLIYFSYDVKMKEKGDIPEGYSVSREKKERFSLILESASTNQTSMYLCASSEAGGDEQFFGPGTRLTVL.

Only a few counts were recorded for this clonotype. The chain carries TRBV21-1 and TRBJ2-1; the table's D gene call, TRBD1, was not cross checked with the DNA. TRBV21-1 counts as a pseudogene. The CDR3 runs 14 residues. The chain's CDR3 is CASSKPGQGNEQFF. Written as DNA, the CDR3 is TGTGCCAGCAGCAAGCCGGGACAGGGGAATGAGCAGTTCTTC.

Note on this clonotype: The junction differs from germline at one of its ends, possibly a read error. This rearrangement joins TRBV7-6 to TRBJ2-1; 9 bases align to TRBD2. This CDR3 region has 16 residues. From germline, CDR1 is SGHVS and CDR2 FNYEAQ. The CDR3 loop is CDSSLVAGGPNNEQFF. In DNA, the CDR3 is TGTGACAGCAGCTTAGTTGCGGGAGGGCCCAACAATGAGCAGTTCTTC.

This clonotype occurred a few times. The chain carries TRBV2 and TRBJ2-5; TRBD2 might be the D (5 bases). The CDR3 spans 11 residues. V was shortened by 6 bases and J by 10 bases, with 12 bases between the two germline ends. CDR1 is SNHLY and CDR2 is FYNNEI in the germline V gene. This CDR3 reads CASSSGSGQYF. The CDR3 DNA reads TGTGCCAGCAGCTCTGGGAGCGGCCAGTACTTC. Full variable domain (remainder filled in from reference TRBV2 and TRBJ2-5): EPEVTQTPSHQVTQMGQEVILRCVPISNHLYFYWYRQILGQKVEFLVSFYNNEISEKSEIFDDQFSVERPDGSNFTLKIRSTKLEDSAMYFCASSSGSGQYFGPGTRLLVL.

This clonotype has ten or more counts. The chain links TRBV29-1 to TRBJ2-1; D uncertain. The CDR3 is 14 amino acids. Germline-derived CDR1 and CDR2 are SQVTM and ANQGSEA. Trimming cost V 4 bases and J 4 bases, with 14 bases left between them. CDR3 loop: CSVVLWEQYNEQFF. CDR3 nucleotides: TGCAGCGTTGTGTTGTGGGAACAATACAATGAGCAGTTCTTC.

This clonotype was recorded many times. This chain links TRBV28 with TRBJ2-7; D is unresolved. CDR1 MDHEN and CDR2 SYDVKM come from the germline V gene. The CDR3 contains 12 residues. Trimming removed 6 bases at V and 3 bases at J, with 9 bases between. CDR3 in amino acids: CASSETSYEQYF. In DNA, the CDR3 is TGTGCCAGCAGCGAGACAAGCTACGAGCAGTACTTC.

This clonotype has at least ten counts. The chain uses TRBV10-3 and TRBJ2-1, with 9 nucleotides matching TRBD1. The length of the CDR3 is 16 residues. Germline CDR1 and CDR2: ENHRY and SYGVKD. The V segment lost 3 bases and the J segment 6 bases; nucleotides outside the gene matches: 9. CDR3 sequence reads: CAISERGQGRTNEQFF. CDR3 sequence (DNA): TGTGCCATCAGTGAACGAGGACAGGGGAGGACCAATGAGCAGTTCTTC.

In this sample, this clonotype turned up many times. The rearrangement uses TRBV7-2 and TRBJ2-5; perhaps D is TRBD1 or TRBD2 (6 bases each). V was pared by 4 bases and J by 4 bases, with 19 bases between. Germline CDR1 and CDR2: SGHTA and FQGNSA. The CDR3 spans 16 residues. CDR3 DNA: TGTGCCAGCAGCTCCTACGGAGGGGGAATTCGAGAGACCCAGTACTTC. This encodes CASSSYGGGIRETQYF.

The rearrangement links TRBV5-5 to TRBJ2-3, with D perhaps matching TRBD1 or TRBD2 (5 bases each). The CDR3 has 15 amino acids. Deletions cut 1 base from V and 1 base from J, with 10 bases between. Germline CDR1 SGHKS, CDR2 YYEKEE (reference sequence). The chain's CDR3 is CASSLRGVGTDTQYF. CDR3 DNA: TGTGCCAGCAGCTTGCGAGGGGTTGGCACAGATACGCAGTATTTT.

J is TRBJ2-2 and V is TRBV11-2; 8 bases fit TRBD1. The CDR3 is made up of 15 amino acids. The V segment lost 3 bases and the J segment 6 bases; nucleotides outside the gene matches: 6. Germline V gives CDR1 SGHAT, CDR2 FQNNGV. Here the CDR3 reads CASSLLQGASGELFF. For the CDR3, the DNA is TGTGCCAGCAGCTTGCTCCAGGGGGCCTCCGGGGAGCTGTTTTTT.

The CDR3 loop reads CSGGWDDKETQYF. CDR3 sequence (DNA): TGCAGCGGAGGTTGGGACGATAAAGAGACCCAGTACTTC. The gene calls are TRBV29-1 and TRBJ2-5; D is tentatively TRBD1 or TRBD2 (5 bases each). The CDR3 runs to 13 residues. Trimming took off 7 bases at V and 3 bases at J, with 15 bases between the two ends. CDR1 and CDR2 from the germline V gene are SQVTM and ANQGSEA.

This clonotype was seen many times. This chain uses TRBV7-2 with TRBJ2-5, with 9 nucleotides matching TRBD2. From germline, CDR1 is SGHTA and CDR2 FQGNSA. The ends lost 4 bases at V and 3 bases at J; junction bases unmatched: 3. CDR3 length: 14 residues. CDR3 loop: CASSSQREEETQYF. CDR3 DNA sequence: TGTGCCAGCAGCTCCCAGCGGGAGGAAGAGACCCAGTACTTC.

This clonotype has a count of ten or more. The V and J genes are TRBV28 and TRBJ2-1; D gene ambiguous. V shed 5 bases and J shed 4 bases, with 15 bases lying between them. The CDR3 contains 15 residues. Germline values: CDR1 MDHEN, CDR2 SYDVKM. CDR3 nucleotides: TGTGCCAGCAGTGGGGTCTTTCTGAAGTACAATGAGCAGTTCTTC. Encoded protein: CASSGVFLKYNEQFF.

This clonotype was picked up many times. CDR3 sequence: CSASVSRRENGYTF. Written as DNA, the CDR3 is TGCAGTGCTAGCGTCTCCCGGAGGGAGAATGGCTACACCTTC. The V gene is TRBV20-1, the J gene TRBJ1-2; no clear D gene. V was clipped by 3 bases and J by 6 bases, with 17 bases between them. Germline V lookup: CDR1 DFQATT, CDR2 SNEGSKA (reference sequence). CDR3 length equals 14 residues.

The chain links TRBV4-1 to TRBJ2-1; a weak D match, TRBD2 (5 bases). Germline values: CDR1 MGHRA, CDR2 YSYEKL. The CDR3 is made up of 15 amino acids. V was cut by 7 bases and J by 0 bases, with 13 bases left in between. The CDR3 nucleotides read TGCGCCAGCAAAGACGCGGGTTACTCCTACAATGAGCAGTTCTTC. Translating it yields CASKDAGYSYNEQFF.

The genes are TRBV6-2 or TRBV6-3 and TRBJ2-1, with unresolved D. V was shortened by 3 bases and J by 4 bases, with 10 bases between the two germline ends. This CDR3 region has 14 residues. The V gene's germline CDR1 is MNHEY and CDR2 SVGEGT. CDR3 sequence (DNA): TGTGCCAGCAGTTATTCTTCCAGTTACAATGAGCAGTTCTTC. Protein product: CASSYSSSYNEQFF.

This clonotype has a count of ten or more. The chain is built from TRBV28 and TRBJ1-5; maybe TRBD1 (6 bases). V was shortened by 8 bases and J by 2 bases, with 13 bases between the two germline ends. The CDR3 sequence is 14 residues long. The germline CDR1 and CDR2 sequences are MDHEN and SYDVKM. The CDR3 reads CASGRGFGNQPQHF. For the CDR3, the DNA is TGTGCCAGCGGCAGGGGTTTTGGCAATCAGCCCCAGCATTTT.

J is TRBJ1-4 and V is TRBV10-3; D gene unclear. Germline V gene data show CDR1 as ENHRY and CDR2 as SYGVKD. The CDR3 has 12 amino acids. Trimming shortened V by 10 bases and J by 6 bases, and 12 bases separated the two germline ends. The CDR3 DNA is TGTGCCACCGGGAACGTCGATGAAAAACTGTTTTTT. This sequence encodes CATGNVDEKLFF.

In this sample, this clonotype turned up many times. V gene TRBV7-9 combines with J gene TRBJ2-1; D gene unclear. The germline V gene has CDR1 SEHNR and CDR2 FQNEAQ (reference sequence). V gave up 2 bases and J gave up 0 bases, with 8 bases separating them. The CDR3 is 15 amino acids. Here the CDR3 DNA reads TGTGCCAGCAGCTTATACGGAAGCTCCTACAATGAGCAGTTCTTC. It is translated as CASSLYGSSYNEQFF.

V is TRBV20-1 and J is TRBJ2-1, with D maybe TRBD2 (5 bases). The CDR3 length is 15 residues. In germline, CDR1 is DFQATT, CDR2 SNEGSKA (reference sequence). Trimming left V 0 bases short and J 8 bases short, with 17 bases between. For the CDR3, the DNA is TGCAGTGCTAGAGACGTTAGGACTCCCACGGATGAGCAGTTCTTC. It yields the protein CSARDVRTPTDEQFF.

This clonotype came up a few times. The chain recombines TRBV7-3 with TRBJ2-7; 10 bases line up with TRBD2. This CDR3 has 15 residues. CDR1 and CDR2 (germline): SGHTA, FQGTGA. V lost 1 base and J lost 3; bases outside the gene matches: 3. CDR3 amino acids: CASSLSPSGSYEQYF. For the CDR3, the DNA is TGTGCCAGCAGCTTAAGTCCTAGCGGGAGCTACGAGCAGTACTTC.